This T cell receptor (beta chain) was found in a study of blood T cells in healthy people across ages. Healthy Russian Caucasian donors spanned ages about 6 to 95 years. Alongside a J-beta primer mix, a sample-barcoded 5' primer served in a second PCR lasting roughly 7 to 11 cycles. Sequencing of every sample gave 3 million or more CDR3-containing paired-end reads. Via MiXCR, TCRdb re-called the 5' RACE reads, giving one row per CDR3 protein. The profile shows fewer than 2,000,000 distinct CDR3 sequences, about 39% of them singletons. Germline lookup yields CDR1 ENHRY and CDR2 SYGVKD. Trimming removed 4 bases at V and 1 base at J, with 10 bases between. The CDR3 sequence is 14 residues long.

The clonotype was recovered from a human donor in good health. The sequencing sample was made of blood. The chain carries TRBV10-3 and TRBJ1-1; a weak D match, TRBD1 (5 bases). DNA for the CDR3: TGTGCCATCAGTGGACAGCGCACGAACACTGAAGCTTTCTTT. As protein: CAISGQRTNTEAFF.